Included here is one TCR beta chain sequence, with context. Its antigen specificity is not known. Base qualities are not provided; no much larger clone lies one nucleotide away. The data stem from a study of blood T cell repertoires in COVID-19 (dated by TCRdb to 2019 to 2021). For context, the study as a whole: Collaborator samples came from the United States, Italy and Spain and covered acute and convalescent phases of COVID-19. Samples came from the ongoing ImmuneRACE study (first 160 participants) plus 1,254 subjects from 6 global collaborators. Nearly every sample came with metadata listing a de-identified subject ID, COVID-19 status, age in years and sex. Where HLA class I and class II types were available, the types were taken from metadata supplied by the sample provider, not from assay-based typing. The prospective study material was composed of cDNA or gDNA derived from T cells, B-cell-depleted T cells, or PBMCs. The repertoires were made available in a free public database intended to serve as a resource for research on the immune response to SARS-CoV-2. The dataset comprised deeply sampled blood TCRbeta repertoires from subjects exposed to, actively infected with, or recovered from COVID-19. Beyond this particular receptor, the publication reports: The quantity of clinical and demographic metadata differed by source and by participant and was supplied without curation.

The junction carries 17 bases between V and J, which are trimmed by 6 bases and 8 bases respectively. From a lookup of the germline V gene, CDR1 and CDR2 are KGHSH and LQKENI. Reading from cysteine to phenylalanine, the CDR3 counts 14 amino acids. Left in the record is the CDR3 DNA by itself, 42 bases read in frame from the first base. In the prospective study, participants were 18 to 89 years old, resided in approximately 22 geographic areas of the United States, and were enrolled through a virtual design. To assign participants to cohorts, the prospective study relied on clinical history that participants themselves reported in a screening survey and a study questionnaire. Recovered participants in ImmuneRACE Cohort 3 were defined as having two consecutive negative NP/OP PCR tests, clearance from a healthcare professional, or resolution of symptoms. Mobile phlebotomists in the prospective study collected whole blood, serum and a nasopharyngeal or oropharyngeal swab from every participant. Prospective study participants could optionally give additional blood draws and questionnaires over an approximately 2-month period. Before DNA extraction, prospective study blood samples were shipped either frozen or at room temperature.

TCRbeta CDR3 regions were amplified from genomic DNA using the immunoSEQ Assay, a bias-controlled multiplex PCR. In the original analysis: Within the assay, amplification of reference gene primers was used to estimate how many nucleated cells each sample contained. Sequence reads were collapsed and filtered to measure the absolute abundance of every unique TCRbeta CDR3 rearrangement. For each sample, productive Simpson clonality was calculated by taking the square root of Simpson's diversity index across productive rearrangements. In TCRdb, the immuneACCESS table is reduced to in-frame sequences with V and J assigned. These tables do not hold every clone; where another copy was compared, an unresolved V gene accounts for under half, and the others remain unexplained. V, J and clone size are those of that table, while D and trimming were read from the DNA. Across this sample there are 220,000 or so clones, with approximately 83% seen only once. Clones ranked in the top ten supply approximately 3.6% of the sample.

This receptor was obtained from a woman aged 55-70 years who had recovered from COVID-19. The chain uses TRBV18 and TRBJ2-4; TRBD2 is perhaps the D gene, given 6 matching bases. Source material: PBMCs or T cells enriched from blood (not recorded which). The sequence in DNA is TGTGCCAGCTCCCCTAGGGGTGGAGGGGACATTCAGTACTTC. Protein translation: CASSPRGGGDIQYF. Here the CDR3 is joined to the reference TRBV18 and TRBJ2-4 genes, and the full variable domain is: NAGVMQNPRHLVRRRGQEARLRCSPMKGHSHVYWYRQLPEEGLKFMVYLQKENIIDESGMPKERFSAEFPKEGPSILRIQQVVRGDSAAYFCASSPRGGGDIQYFGAGTRLSVL.